One and the same sample provided the 25 T cell receptor beta chains below, sequenced in a study of T cell responses to AZD1222 COVID-19 vaccine (dated by TCRdb to the early 2020s). Library preparation was by the immunoSEQ multiplex PCR assay. TCRdb obtained this table from immuneACCESS and retained in-frame rearrangements with V and J assigned. These tables miss some clones; where compared with another copy, unresolved V genes account for less than half of the shortfall, and the remainder is unexplained. The sample table contains 95,000 or so clones; only one count was recorded for roughly 90% of them. The ten largest clonotypes hold approximately 9% of the sample. Reading the label with the study, this specimen's time point is: about 28 days (+/-7) after the second vaccine dose. The sequencing used peripheral blood, collected 28 days after the second AZD1222 dose. The receptors here all came from an adult who received the AZD1222 COVID-19 vaccine.

The chain joins TRBV2 to TRBJ2-3; D unclear. The ends were cut back, 3 bases at V and 0 bases at J, with 13 bases in the middle. Germline V lookup: CDR1 SNHLY, CDR2 FYNNEI. The CDR3 consists of 16 residues. CDR3 in DNA: TGTGCCAGCAGTGACCTCCAGACTTACAGCACAGATACGCAGTATTTT. This codes for CASSDLQTYSTDTQYF.

The V and J genes are TRBV5-5 and TRBJ1-3, with no clear D. This CDR3 contains 15 residues. Germline CDR1 is SGHKS and CDR2 is YYEKEE (reference sequence). The germline V and J ends were trimmed by 7 bases and 0 bases, with 14 bases remaining between them. CDR3 residues: CASARETLSGNTIYF. The CDR3, as DNA: TGTGCCAGCGCCCGCGAGACACTCTCTGGAAACACCATATATTTT.

The DNA for the CDR3 is TGTGCCAGCAGTGGGGGCCCCCCTCTCGACAGGGGGAGATCACAAGAGACCCAGTACTTC. Translated: CASSGGPPLDRGRSQETQYF. J is TRBJ2-5 and V is TRBV28, with 9 bases that match TRBD1. J lost 2 bases, V lost 5 bases, and 21 bases had no gene match. CDR3 size: 20 residues. Germline V gives CDR1 MDHEN, CDR2 SYDVKM.

This rearrangement joins TRBV5-6 to TRBJ2-7, with a tentative D call TRBD1 (5 bases). The CDR3 covers 13 residues. Per the germline V gene, CDR1 is SGHDT and CDR2 is YYEEEE. With 4 bases removed from V and 2 bases from J, the gap between germline ends came to 10 bases. The DNA of the CDR3 is TGTGCCAGCAGCCCGGCCAGGGCCTACGAGCAGTACTTC. Translating it yields CASSPARAYEQYF.

The chain has TRBV7-6 and TRBJ2-5, with TRBD2 identical over 7 bases. J lost 0 bases, V lost 5 bases, and 6 bases had no gene match. This CDR3 has 15 amino acids. Germline values: CDR1 SGHVS, CDR2 FNYEAQ. The CDR3 DNA sequence: TGTGCCAGCAGCAGGAAAGCGGGATACCAAGAGACCCAGTACTTC. This gives the protein CASSRKAGYQETQYF.

CDR3 residues: CASSKGAPTDTQYF. DNA of the CDR3: TGTGCCAGCAGCAAGGGGGCCCCCACAGATACGCAGTATTTT. The chain has TRBV21-1 and TRBJ2-3; TRBD1 is the table's D call and was not checked against the DNA. TRBV21-1 is termed a pseudogene. This CDR3 has 14 amino acids.

This sequence joins TRBV27 and TRBJ2-1; the D is unclear. The CDR3 covers 15 residues. In germline, CDR1 is MNHEY, CDR2 SMNVEV (reference sequence). Trimming took 1 base from V and 12 from J, leaving 19 bases between them. The CDR3 bases are TGTGCCAGCAGTTTATACCCCGCCGGGCGTAAACTGCAGTTCTTC. Translating gives CASSLYPAGRKLQFF.

This chain links TRBV29-1 with TRBJ2-7; the D gene is possibly TRBD1 (5 bases). CDR3 length: 12 amino acids. The V end lost 4 bases, the J end lost 4 bases, and 11 bases lay between the germline ends. CDR1 and CDR2 (germline): SQVTM, ANQGSEA. Written as DNA, the CDR3 is TGCAGCGTTGGGCAGGGTGGGTACGAGCAGTACTTC. It is translated as CSVGQGGYEQYF.

V is TRBV29-1 and J is TRBJ1-5; D is possibly TRBD1 (6 bases). Per the germline V gene, CDR1 is SQVTM and CDR2 is ANQGSEA. V lost 7 bases and J lost 5, with 18 bases in between. This CDR3 is 14 amino acids long. CDR3: CSAAGPGEDQPQHF. CDR3 bases: TGCAGCGCCGCCGGCCCAGGGGAGGATCAGCCCCAGCATTTT. The full variable domain, completed using reference TRBV29-1 and TRBJ1-5, is SAVISQKPSRDICQRGTSLTIQCQVDSQVTMMFWYRQQPGQSLTLIATANQGSEATYESGFVIDKFPISRPNLTFSTLTVSNMSPEDSSIYLCSAAGPGEDQPQHFGDGTRLSIL.

V gene TRBV5-6 combines with J gene TRBJ2-2; D gene ambiguous. Trimming cost V 4 bases and J 3 bases, with 4 bases left between them. The CDR3 spans 12 residues. The germline gives CDR1 SGHDT, CDR2 YYEEEE. The CDR3 reads CASSTDTGELFF. Written as DNA, the CDR3 is TGTGCCAGCAGCACCGACACCGGGGAGCTGTTTTTT.

This clone has more than one count but fewer than ten. The rearrangement links TRBV5-1 to TRBJ2-3, with TRBD2 matching 13 bases. The germline V gene encodes CDR1 SGHRS and CDR2 YFSETQ. Trimming cost V 0 bases and J 3 bases; bases outside gene matches: 4. The CDR3 totals 17 residues. As DNA, the CDR3 is TGCGCCAGCAGCTTGGAACCGGGACTAGCGGGGACAGATACGCAGTATTTT. It encodes CASSLEPGLAGTDTQYF.

V usage is TRBV15 and J usage is TRBJ1-2; no clear D. This CDR3 has 14 residues. CDR1 is LNHNV and CDR2 is YYDKDF in the germline V gene (reference sequence). Between the trimmed V and J ends, which lost 6 bases and 1 base, there was a span of 12 bases. In nucleotides, the CDR3 is TGTGCCACCAGTCCCTCCGAATTTAACTATGGCTACACCTTC. Translating it yields CATSPSEFNYGYTF. The whole variable domain, remainder taken from reference TRBV15 and TRBJ1-2, is DAMVIQNPRYQVTQFGKPVTLSCSQTLNHNVMYWYQQKSSQAPKLLFHYYDKDFNNEADTPDNFQSRRPNTSFCFLDIRSPGLGDTAMYLCATSPSEFNYGYTFGSGTRLTVV.

By frequency in the sample, this clone is medium-sized (0.01 to 0.1%). This chain joins TRBV7-9 and TRBJ2-7, with 13 nucleotides matching TRBD2. V lost 4 bases and J lost 5; bases outside the gene matches: 5. This CDR3 comprises 15 residues. Germline CDR1 SEHNR, CDR2 FQNEAQ (reference sequence). CDR3 residues: CASSSLGLAGDEQYF. The CDR3 DNA sequence: TGTGCCAGCAGCTCTTTAGGACTAGCGGGAGACGAGCAGTACTTC.

This rearrangement joins TRBV5-6 to TRBJ2-1, with a weak D call TRBD2 (5 bases). V lost 2 bases to trimming and J lost 8 bases, with 8 bases between them. CDR3 length: 12 residues. Germline lookup yields CDR1 SGHDT and CDR2 YYEEEE. The chain's CDR3 is CASSFSGHEQFF. Written as DNA, the CDR3 is TGTGCCAGCAGCTTCAGCGGACATGAGCAGTTCTTC.

The chain uses TRBV19 and TRBJ1-2; TRBD1 is a possible D gene (6 bases). The CDR3 extends over 15 amino acids. CDR1 and CDR2 from the germline V gene are LNHDA and SQIVND (reference sequence). The V end was cut by 6 bases, the J end by 3 bases, with 17 bases between. CDR3 sequence (DNA): TGTGCCAGTAGGAGCCGGGGGGGCGCCGACTATGGCTACACCTTC. Translation: CASRSRGGADYGYTF.

The V call is TRBV6-5, the J call TRBJ1-3; D is possibly TRBD1 (6 bases). V was trimmed by 6 bases and J by 0 bases, leaving 12 bases between them. CDR1 MNHEY and CDR2 SVGAGI come from the germline V gene. The CDR3 spans 15 residues. Here the CDR3 DNA reads TGTGCCAGCAGCCTGAGAGGGGGCTCTGGAAACACCATATATTTT. It is translated as CASSLRGGSGNTIYF.

This clone occurred once. The rearrangement links TRBV4-3 to TRBJ2-6, with D unresolved. The CDR3 sequence is 17 residues long. Germline V CDR1 and CDR2: LGHNA, YSLEER. Trimming took off 1 base at V and 0 bases at J, with 10 bases between the two ends. CDR3 in DNA: TGCGCCAGCAGCCAAGTTCGGGTCGGCTCTGGGGCCAACGTCCTGACTTTC. Translating it yields CASSQVRVGSGANVLTF.

The chain combines TRBV6-5 with TRBJ2-7; TRBD1 matches at 9 bases. V trimming: 2 bases; J trimming: 6 bases; junction bases outside the gene matches: 5. Per the germline V gene, CDR1 is MNHEY and CDR2 is SVGAGI. The CDR3 totals 14 residues. The CDR3 is CASSYVTGGVEQYF. The CDR3 coding sequence is TGTGCCAGCAGTTACGTGACAGGGGGAGTCGAGCAGTACTTC.

The V gene is TRBV19, the J gene TRBJ2-7, with TRBD1 matching 7 bases. The V gene's germline CDR1 is LNHDA and CDR2 SQIVND (reference sequence). V was clipped by 6 bases and J by 5 bases; unmatched bases: 13. The CDR3 consists of 15 residues. Here the CDR3 reads CASSPELQGPHEQYF. CDR3 in DNA: TGTGCCAGTAGCCCAGAGCTACAGGGGCCCCACGAGCAGTACTTC. Using reference TRBV19 and TRBJ2-7 for the parts outside the CDR3, the full variable domain is DGGITQSPKYLFRKEGQNVTLSCEQNLNHDAMYWYRQDPGQGLRLIYYSQIVNDFQKGDIAEGYSVSREKKESFPLTVTSAQKNPTAFYLCASSPELQGPHEQYFGPGTRLTVT.

The chain is built from TRBV28 and TRBJ1-2; D is undetermined. V lost 5 bases to trimming and J lost 4 bases, with 5 bases between them. This CDR3 comprises 11 residues. Germline lookup yields CDR1 MDHEN and CDR2 SYDVKM. This CDR3 reads CASSHLYGYTF. CDR3 DNA: TGTGCCAGCAGTCACCTCTATGGCTACACCTTC.

This clone was seen once. The rearrangement uses TRBV6-5 and TRBJ2-4, with a tentative D call TRBD2 (6 bases). Deletions cut 5 bases from V and 5 bases from J, with 10 bases between. This CDR3 region has 13 residues. The germline gives CDR1 MNHEY, CDR2 SVGAGI. The CDR3 DNA reads as TGTGCCAGCAGTACACGCGGGGAAAACATTCAGTACTTC. This codes for CASSTRGENIQYF.

This clone has more than one count but fewer than ten. The chain carries TRBV5-8 and TRBJ2-5; D gene uncertain. Deletions cut 5 bases from V and 2 bases from J, with 19 bases between. The CDR3 has 16 amino acids. Germline lookup yields CDR1 SGHTS and CDR2 YDEGEE. The CDR3 loop reads CASSSFRAAQQETQYF. The CDR3 DNA reads as TGTGCCAGCAGTTCATTTAGGGCGGCGCAGCAAGAGACCCAGTACTTC.

This chain uses TRBV7-2 with TRBJ1-2; TRBD1 matches at 8 bases. The germline V gene has CDR1 SGHTA and CDR2 FQGNSA. J lost 7 bases, V lost 1 base, and 8 bases had no gene match. The length of the CDR3 is 15 residues. The CDR3 protein is CASSLDGRGRVGYTF. As DNA, the CDR3 is TGTGCCAGCAGCTTAGATGGCAGGGGGCGAGTTGGCTACACCTTC.

The rearrangement links TRBV11-2 to TRBJ2-7; no definite D call. The germline V gene has CDR1 SGHAT and CDR2 FQNNGV. The V end lost 3 bases, the J end lost 3 bases, and 15 bases lay between the germline ends. The CDR3 has 15 amino acids. The CDR3 DNA reads as TGTGCCAGCAGCTTTTCACACCTAAACCGCTACGAGCAGTACTTC. It encodes CASSFSHLNRYEQYF.

This sequence joins TRBV11-2 and TRBJ2-5; D is undetermined. Trimming removed 1 base at V and 3 bases at J, with 9 bases between. This CDR3 has 14 amino acids. Germline V gene data show CDR1 as SGHAT and CDR2 as FQNNGV. In DNA, the CDR3 is TGTGCCAGCAGCTTAGTTGACTGGGAAGAGACCCAGTACTTC. Protein sequence: CASSLVDWEETQYF. The full variable domain, in which reference TRBV11-2 and TRBJ2-5 provide the parts outside the CDR3, is EAGVAQSPRYKIIEKRQSVAFWCNPISGHATLYWYQQILGQGPKLLIQFQNNGVVDDSQLPKDRFSAERLKGVDSTLKIQPAKLEDSAVYLCASSLVDWEETQYFGPGTRLLVL.